This entry lists 5 T cell receptor beta chains sequenced from one sample in a study of molecular identifiers for immune sequencing clone quantification (dated by TCRdb to 2016 to 2019). Receptors were amplified or captured by PCR. The listed sequencing device is NextSeq 500. TCRdb reworked the public reads: Q25 trimming with fastp, MiXCR clone assembly, productive beta chains retained. Each entry merges the rows of one CDR3 protein and shows their most common DNA and genes. The sample table holds a few hundred thousand distinct CDR3 sequences, of which roughly a quarter were seen once. In total, the top ten clones hold 0.74% of the sample. Source material: naive CD8+ T cells from blood, with Jurkat cell RNA spiked in. The sample's cell subset or site label, in plain terms: FACS-sorted CD8+CD4-CCR7+CD45RA+ naive T cells. These TCRs come from a human donor in good health. Some libraries in this study had Jurkat cell RNA spiked in.

This clonotype was seen many times. The chain employs TRBV14 and TRBJ2-3, with D tentatively TRBD2 (5 bases). CDR1 and CDR2 (germline): SGHDN, FVKESK. Trimming pared 1 base from V and 2 bases from J, leaving 13 bases between. The CDR3 consists of 16 residues. CDR3 bases: TGTGCCAGCAGCCAAGCGGAGGCTGGATTCACAGATACGCAGTATTTT. Translating gives CASSQAEAGFTDTQYF.

This clonotype turned up a few times. The chain has TRBV5-4 and TRBJ1-1; D is ambiguous. Germline V CDR1 and CDR2: SGHNT, YYREEE (reference sequence). The CDR3 is 12 residues long. V was pared by 3 bases and J by 4 bases, with 7 bases between. CDR3 bases: TGTGCCAGCAGCTCCGTTACCACTGAAGCTTTCTTT. Translation gives CASSSVTTEAFF.

As for this clonotype: A much larger clone differs by one base, so this may be a read error. The J gene is TRBJ2-5, the V gene TRBV24-1; D is possibly TRBD1 or TRBD2 (5 bases each). Germline V gene lookup returns CDR1 KGHDR and CDR2 SFDVKD. The germline V and J ends were trimmed by 5 bases and 1 base, with 16 bases remaining between them. The CDR3 has 16 residues. CDR3 nucleotides: TGTGCCACCAGTGGCCTGGAGAGGGGCTCCCAAGAGACCCAGTACTTC. This encodes CATSGLERGSQETQYF.

This clonotype was counted at least ten times. The rearrangement links TRBV5-1 to TRBJ2-1; the D gene is possibly TRBD2 (6 bases). The CDR3 length is 16 residues. The germline CDR1 and CDR2 sequences are SGHRS and YFSETQ. The V end lost 1 base, the J end lost 8 bases, and 19 bases lay between the germline ends. DNA for the CDR3: TGCGCCAGCAGCTTGCGAAGTCGGCGGGGAGTCGATGAGCAGTTCTTC. It codes for CASSLRSRRGVDEQFF.

Comments on this clonotype: A clone one base away is much larger, so this may be a read error. The chain recombines TRBV25-1 with TRBJ2-6, with 7 bases aligning to TRBD1. CDR1 is MGHDK and CDR2 is SYGVNS in the germline V gene. CDR3 length equals 18 residues. The CDR3 coding sequence is TGTGCCAGCAGTGATTTGGGACAGCGGCTTTCTGGGGCCAACGTCCTGCCTTTC. This gives the protein CASSDLGQRLSGANVLPF.